This T cell receptor (beta chain) derives from a study of monozygotic twins with inflammatory bowel disease (dated by TCRdb to between 2018 and 2021). Notes on the research overall: A total of about 28 monozygotic twin pairs were included in the full study, comprising nine German pairs (four IBD-concordant, five IBD-discordant) and 19 IBD-discordant Danish pairs. The search for disease-associated traits relied mainly on comparing IBD patients with their genetically identical healthy co-twins within discordant pairs. Each individual had, on average, about 151 000 unique TCRalpha sequences and 181 000 unique TCRbeta sequences available for analysis.

A word on this clonotype: It lacks a known antigen.

Library preparation was by 5' RACE. Preparation of each TCR library used approximately 3,500 ng of total RNA. For each sample, cDNA was synthesized in eight separate reactions using SMARTScribe reverse transcriptase. During cDNA synthesis, template switching was used to introduce unique molecular identifiers that contained a 6-nucleotide sample barcode. TCRalpha and TCRbeta cDNA was amplified by two nested PCRs of approximately 17 and 9 cycles, with bead purification after each PCR. Before amplification, the cDNA was treated with uracil DNA-glycosylase and purified using the QIAquick PCR purification kit. In the second PCR, Illumina TruSeq-compatible adapters and sample-specific barcodes were added. TapeStation and Qubit were used to check library quality and concentration, and 4 to 6.5 ng of each library went into the pool. Sequencing of the pooled libraries was done on an Illumina HiSeq2500 single-index Rapid Run using custom sequencing primers and 2 x 100 bp reads. In the original analysis: MiGEC version 1.2.6 was used for UMI-based consensus assembly to correct PCR and sequencing errors. MiXCR version 2.1.1 handled V(D)J alignment, clonotype assembly and CDR3 extraction. Gene usage, clonotype sharing and MAIT/NKT TCR abundance were normalised by analysing the top 1000, 10 000 and 20 000 clonotypes per sample. After downsampling to 27 000 UMIs, diversity was calculated as the inverse Simpson index using the vegan R package. Paired Mann-Whitney U tests were applied to discordant twin pairs, and Benjamini-Hochberg correction was used for multiple testing. TCRdb reprocessed the reads and lists each CDR3 protein sequence as a single entry, with no DNA. The V and J calls were not made by the authors but by TCRdb's processing. The sample's records list approximately 330,000 distinct CDR3 sequences. The top ten clones comprise around 2% of the sample.

The germline V gene (reference sequence) specifies SEHNR as CDR1 and FQNEAQ as CDR2. The CDR3, cysteine through phenylalanine, is 14 amino acids long. The protein alone is recorded here. What the authors observed across the whole study: No single strong signal or clonotype linked to IBD turned up in the results, so the idea that one exists was not supported. The analysis was unable to tell apart different T cell subtypes. Compared with healthy twins, IBD patients had fewer clonotypes in common with other individuals, a difference most pronounced in patients showing signs of disease activity. Repertoire similarity did not differ between concordant and discordant twins, which could be due to limited statistical power. TCRbeta repertoire diversity, by inverse Simpson index, was decreased in IBD patients compared with their healthy co-twins. Because patients were on differing immunosuppressive treatments, the repertoires may have picked up extra background noise and inter-individual variability.

An approximately 2.5 ml peripheral blood sample was drawn into PAXgene tubes per donor and stored at -80°C. Total RNA was isolated from whole blood with the PAXgene blood miRNA kit on an automated QIAcube, without T cell sorting. Deep TCRalpha and TCRbeta repertoire profiling with unique molecular barcoding was performed on peripheral blood of monozygotic twin pairs concordant or discordant for inflammatory bowel disease. Smoking habits were recorded for all twin pairs, with individuals classified as current, former or never smokers. This chain is built from TRBV7-9 and TRBJ1-1. Material: blood. The receptor was derived from a human donor with ulcerative colitis or Crohn's disease, or a healthy co-twin of an affected twin (not recorded which). The CDR3: CASSFDRGSTEAFF.